The TCR beta chain described here comes from a study of beta chain features in type 1 diabetes. Germline CDR1 is MNHNY and CDR2 is SVGAGI (reference sequence). CDR3 length: 12 residues. V was trimmed by 8 bases and J by 5 bases, leaving 10 bases between them. With regard to this clone: Its specificity is not known.

Study outcomes and limitations: Significant though moderate, a shortening of TCRB CDR3s appeared in all four CD4+ subsets of Type 1 diabetes patients.

Since all of the isolated RNA was reverse transcribed, expressed TCRB transcripts were what got sequenced. About 3.57 million reads per sample were averaged for naive, central memory and regulatory samples. TCRdb's copy holds only in-frame clones and misses some; the assay was immunoSEQ multiplex PCR. The sample has about 370,000 clones, over 8.5% seen once. This clonotype originated in a man aged 25-45 years with type 1 diabetes. The J gene is TRBJ1-5, the V gene TRBV6-6, with D hard to call. Material for sequencing was central memory CD4+ T cells from blood. The CDR3 is CASQDGHQPQHF. The DNA of the CDR3 is TGTGCCAGCCAGGACGGTCATCAGCCCCAGCATTTT.